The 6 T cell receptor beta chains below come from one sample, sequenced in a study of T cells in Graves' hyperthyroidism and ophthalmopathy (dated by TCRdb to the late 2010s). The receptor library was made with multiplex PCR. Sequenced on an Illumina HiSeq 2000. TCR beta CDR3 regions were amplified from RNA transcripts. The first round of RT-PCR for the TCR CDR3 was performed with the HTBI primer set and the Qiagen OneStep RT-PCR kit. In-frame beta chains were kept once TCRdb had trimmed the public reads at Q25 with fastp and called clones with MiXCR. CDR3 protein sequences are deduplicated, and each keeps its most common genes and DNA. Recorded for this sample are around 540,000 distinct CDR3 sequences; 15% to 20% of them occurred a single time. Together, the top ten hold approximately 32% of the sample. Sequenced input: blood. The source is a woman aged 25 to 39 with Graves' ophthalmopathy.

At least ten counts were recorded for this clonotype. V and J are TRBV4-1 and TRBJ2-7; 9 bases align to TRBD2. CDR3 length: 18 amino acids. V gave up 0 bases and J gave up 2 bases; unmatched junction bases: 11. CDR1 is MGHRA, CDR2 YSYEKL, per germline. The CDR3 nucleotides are TGCGCCAGCAGCCAAGATATCGCACACGGGACTAGCCCCTACGAGCAGTACTTC. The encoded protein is CASSQDIAHGTSPYEQYF.

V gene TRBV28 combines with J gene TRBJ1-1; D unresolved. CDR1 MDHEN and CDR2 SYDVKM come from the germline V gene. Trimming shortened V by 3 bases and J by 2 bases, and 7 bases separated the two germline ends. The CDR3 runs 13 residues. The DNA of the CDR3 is TGTGCCAGCAGTTTTCGGACCAACACTGAAGCTTTCTTT. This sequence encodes CASSFRTNTEAFF.

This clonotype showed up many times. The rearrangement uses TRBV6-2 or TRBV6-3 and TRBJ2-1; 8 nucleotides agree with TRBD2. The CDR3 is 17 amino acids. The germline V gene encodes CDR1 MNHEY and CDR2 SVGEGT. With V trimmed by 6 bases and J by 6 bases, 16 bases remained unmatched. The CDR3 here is CASRREGVGTRRNEQFF. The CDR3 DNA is TGTGCCAGCAGGCGGGAAGGGGTTGGGACTAGGCGCAATGAGCAGTTCTTC.

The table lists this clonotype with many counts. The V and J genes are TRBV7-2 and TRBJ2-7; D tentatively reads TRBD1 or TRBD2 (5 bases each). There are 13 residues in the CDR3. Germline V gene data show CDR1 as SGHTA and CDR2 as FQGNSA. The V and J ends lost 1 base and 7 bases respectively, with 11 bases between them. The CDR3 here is CASSLEPGREQYF. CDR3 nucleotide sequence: TGTGCCAGCAGCTTAGAACCAGGGAGAGAGCAGTACTTC.

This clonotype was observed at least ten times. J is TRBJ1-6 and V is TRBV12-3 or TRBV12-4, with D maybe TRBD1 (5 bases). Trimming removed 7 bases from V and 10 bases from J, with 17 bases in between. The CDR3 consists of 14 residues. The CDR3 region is CASTPGTSPSPLHF. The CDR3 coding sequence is TGTGCCAGCACCCCCGGGACCTCACCATCACCCCTCCACTTT.

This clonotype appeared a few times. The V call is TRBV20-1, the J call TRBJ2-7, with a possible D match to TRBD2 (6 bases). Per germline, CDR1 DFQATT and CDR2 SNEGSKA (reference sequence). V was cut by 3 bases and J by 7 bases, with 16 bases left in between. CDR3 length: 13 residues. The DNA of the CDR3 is TGCAGTGCTAGGGCGGGACTCAAGGGGGAGCAGTACTTC. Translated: CSARAGLKGEQYF.